The entry below describes one T cell receptor beta chain. Its matching antigen is unknown. The sample comes from a study of CXCR3-negative and CXCR3-positive naive CD8 T cells. General observations from the study: Both naive subsets had comparably high diversity; memory CD8+ cells much lower. Against CXCR3-negative naive cells, CXCR3-positive naive cells showed more hydrophobic TRB CDR3s.

UMI-labeled TRB cDNA libraries were prepared by 5' RACE. TCRdb re-called the 5' RACE reads and shows each CDR3 protein once, DNA omitted. The repertoire table contains about 110,000 distinct CDR3 sequences. Within the CD8+ T cell compartment, naive cells were CD45RO-CCR7+CD27+CD95-. The source material was naive CXCR3+ CD8+ T cells from blood. Documented subset: CD45RO-CCR7+CD27+CD95- naive CD8+ T cells expressing CXCR3 (TNR3+). The receptor was derived from a human donor in good health. Some clones in this sample may be carry-over from other donors' samples.

The CDR3 is CASSFALDEKLFF. The chain employs TRBV7-9 and TRBJ1-4. The CDR3 has 13 residues. From germline, CDR1 is SEHNR and CDR2 FQNEAQ (reference sequence).